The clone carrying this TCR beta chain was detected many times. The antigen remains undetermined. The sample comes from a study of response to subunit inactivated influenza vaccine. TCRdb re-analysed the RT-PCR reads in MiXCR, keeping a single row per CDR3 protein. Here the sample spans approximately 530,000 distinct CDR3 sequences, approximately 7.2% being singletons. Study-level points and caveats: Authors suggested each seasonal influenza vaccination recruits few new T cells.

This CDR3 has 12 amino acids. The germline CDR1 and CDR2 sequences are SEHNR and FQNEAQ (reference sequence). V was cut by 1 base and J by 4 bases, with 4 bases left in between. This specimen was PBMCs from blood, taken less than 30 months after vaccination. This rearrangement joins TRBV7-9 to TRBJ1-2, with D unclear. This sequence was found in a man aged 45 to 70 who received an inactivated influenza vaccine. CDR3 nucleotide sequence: TGTGCCAGCAGCTTAGACAGCTATGGCTACACCTTC. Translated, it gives CASSLDSYGYTF.